These 27 T cell receptor beta chains originate from one sample sequenced in a study of cytomegalovirus exposure and HLA in healthy donors. Primers: 60 Vbeta forward and 13 Jbeta reverse. Sequenced by immunoSEQ multiplex PCR; TCRdb stores in-frame clones only, minus some. In the table there are approximately 100,000 clones, approximately 80% of which are singletons. Material for sequencing was PBMCs. Receptor source: a man aged 40-55 years in good health and CMV-seropositive.

The J gene is TRBJ2-3, the V gene TRBV5-4; tentative D call: TRBD2 (7 bases). The length of the CDR3 is 15 residues. CDR1 is SGHNT, CDR2 YYREEE, per germline (reference sequence). V was trimmed by 2 bases and J by 1 base, leaving 11 bases between them. The CDR3 protein is CASSFGGAGTDTQYF. CDR3 coding DNA: TGTGCCAGCAGCTTTGGGGGGGCGGGCACAGATACGCAGTATTTT.

The genes are TRBV7-9 and TRBJ1-2; D perhaps matches TRBD1 (6 bases). There are 14 residues in the CDR3. Germline V CDR1 and CDR2: SEHNR, FQNEAQ (reference sequence). V dropped 6 bases and J dropped 4 bases, with 15 bases sitting between them. The CDR3 DNA is TGTGCCAGCAGTACGGGGGGCGCTGGCTATGGCTACACCTTC. Translated, it gives CASSTGGAGYGYTF.

The chain is built from TRBV5-6 and TRBJ2-5; 9 bases are shared with TRBD2. This CDR3 contains 14 residues. The V gene's germline CDR1 is SGHDT and CDR2 YYEEEE. V lost 4 bases, J lost 1 base, and 2 bases stayed unmatched. In nucleotides, the CDR3 is TGTGCCAGCAGCCTAGCGGGACTCCAAGAGACCCAGTACTTC. It is translated as CASSLAGLQETQYF.

This chain joins TRBV7-2 and TRBJ1-1, with TRBD1 matching over 8 bases. Losses at the gene ends were 5 bases for V and 5 bases for J; bases not matched to a gene: 4. Germline V lookup: CDR1 SGHTA, CDR2 FQGNSA. The CDR3 spans 13 residues. Here the CDR3 DNA reads TGTGCCAGCAGCACAACAGGGGGGACTGAAGCTTTCTTT. It encodes CASSTTGGTEAFF. The full variable domain, in which reference TRBV7-2 and TRBJ1-1 provide the parts outside the CDR3, is GAGVSQSPSNKVTEKGKDVELRCDPISGHTALYWYRQSLGQGLEFLIYFQGNSAPDKSGLPSDRFSAERTGGSVSTLTIQRTQQEDSAVYLCASSTTGGTEAFFGQGTRLTVV.

CDR3: CASSRPAEDTQYF. CDR3 DNA sequence: TGTGCCAGCAGCCGACCCGCGGAAGATACGCAGTATTTT. The V call is TRBV27, the J call TRBJ2-3; no definite D call. V lost 6 bases to trimming and J lost 5 bases, with 12 bases between them. CDR3 size: 13 residues. Looked up from germline, CDR1 is MNHEY and CDR2 is SMNVEV (reference sequence).

V is TRBV7-2 and J is TRBJ2-5; D is perhaps TRBD1 (6 bases). The CDR3 is made up of 13 amino acids. The germline V gene has CDR1 SGHTA and CDR2 FQGNSA. V gave up 3 bases and J gave up 5 bases, with 10 bases separating them. The CDR3 protein is CASSFDRFETQYF. The CDR3 nucleotides read TGTGCCAGCAGCTTTGACAGGTTTGAGACCCAGTACTTC.

V and J are TRBV2 and TRBJ1-2, with D tentatively TRBD1 (5 bases). Per germline, CDR1 SNHLY and CDR2 FYNNEI. The CDR3 consists of 13 residues. Trimming took off 6 bases at V and 1 base at J, with 9 bases between the two ends. The CDR3 sequence is CASSKQDNYGYTF. The CDR3 nucleotides read TGTGCCAGCAGCAAACAGGATAACTATGGCTACACCTTC. Full variable domain (rest looked up from reference TRBV2 and TRBJ1-2): EPEVTQTPSHQVTQMGQEVILRCVPISNHLYFYWYRQILGQKVEFLVSFYNNEISEKSEIFDDQFSVERPDGSNFTLKIRSTKLEDSAMYFCASSKQDNYGYTFGSGTRLTVV.

The gene calls are TRBV28 and TRBJ2-7, with 14 bases lining up with TRBD2. Germline assignment: CDR1 MDHEN and CDR2 SYDVKM. The length of the CDR3 is 18 residues. Trimming cost V 5 bases and J 1 base; bases outside gene matches: 10. This chain's CDR3 is CASSETSGGGYLSYEQYF. CDR3 DNA sequence: TGTGCCAGCAGTGAGACTAGCGGGGGGGGGTATCTTTCCTACGAGCAGTACTTC.

The gene calls are TRBV19 and TRBJ1-6, with D tentatively TRBD1 (6 bases). The CDR3 contains 16 residues. The V gene lost 9 bases and the J gene lost 6 bases, with 21 bases spanning the gap. Germline CDR1 and CDR2: LNHDA and SQIVND (reference sequence). DNA for the CDR3: TGTGCCAGCAGACCGGGACAACAGTATCTTAATTCACCCCTCCACTTT. As protein: CASRPGQQYLNSPLHF.

The sample holds a few counts of this clone. This chain joins TRBV5-6 and TRBJ2-7; 8 nucleotides agree with TRBD1. V gave up 4 bases and J gave up 3 bases; unmatched junction bases: 12. Germline lookup yields CDR1 SGHDT and CDR2 YYEEEE. This CDR3 comprises 16 residues. Written as DNA, the CDR3 is TGTGCCAGCAGCCCAAACAGGGGGTCGCGGTTCTACGAGCAGTACTTC. Protein sequence: CASSPNRGSRFYEQYF.

The genes are TRBV9 and TRBJ2-5, with a possible D match to TRBD2 (5 bases). The tail of the sequence fits TRBJ2-7 better, so the J call may be wrong. The CDR3 spans 14 residues. Germline V gives CDR1 SGDLS, CDR2 YYNGEE. The DNA for the CDR3 is TGTGCCAGCAGCCCACTAGTGTTCTCCTACGAGCAGTACTTC. Amino acids: CASSPLVFSYEQYF.

This clone was detected only a few times. The V gene is TRBV7-3, the J gene TRBJ2-1; TRBD2 aligns across 8 bases. The length of the CDR3 is 15 residues. V trimming: 5 bases; J trimming: 4 bases; junction bases outside the gene matches: 7. Germline CDR1 is SGHTA and CDR2 is FQGTGA. CDR3 DNA sequence: TGTGCCAGCAGCCATCGGGGGGGCCCATACAATGAGCAGTTCTTC. Translated: CASSHRGGPYNEQFF.

This rearrangement joins TRBV9 to TRBJ2-5; possibly TRBD2 for D (5 bases). CDR1 and CDR2 from the germline V gene are SGDLS and YYNGEE. Trimming cost V 3 bases and J 1 base, with 10 bases left between them. This CDR3 has 14 amino acids. Here the CDR3 DNA reads TGTGCCAGCAGCGAACGGGGTAGCCAAGAGACCCAGTACTTC. Protein sequence: CASSERGSQETQYF.

The chain combines TRBV7-9 with TRBJ2-5, with 11 bases aligning to TRBD1. V dropped 5 bases and J dropped 4; count of bases not matched to a gene: 9. The CDR3 length is 16 residues. Looked up from germline, CDR1 is SEHNR and CDR2 is FQNEAQ (reference sequence). CDR3 sequence reads: CASSPRTGGVGETQYF. DNA of the CDR3: TGTGCCAGCAGCCCGCGGACAGGGGGCGTTGGAGAGACCCAGTACTTC.

Details on this clone: An end of the junction does not agree with germline; a read error may underlie this. The rearrangement links TRBV7-9 to TRBJ2-7, with 8 bases lining up with TRBD2. CDR1 and CDR2 from the germline V gene are SEHNR and FQNEAQ (reference sequence). The CDR3 loop spans 16 amino acids. The CDR3 region is CSSSLFRGGRDYEQYF. The CDR3 DNA sequence: TGTTCCAGCAGCTTATTTCGCGGGGGGCGCGACTACGAGCAGTACTTC.

The rearrangement links TRBV6-4 to TRBJ2-1; 7 bases agree with TRBD1. CDR1 and CDR2 (germline): MRHNA, SNTAGT. The CDR3 has 14 residues. V lost 4 bases and J lost 2; bases outside the gene matches: 2. The CDR3 DNA reads as TGTGCCAGCAGTGCTCAGGGGGCCTACAATGAGCAGTTCTTC. Its protein product is CASSAQGAYNEQFF.

In its sample, this clone was seen once. The rearrangement uses TRBV28 and TRBJ1-1, with 7 positions matching TRBD1. The CDR3 runs to 13 residues. V lost 2 bases to trimming and J lost 6 bases; unmatched junction nucleotides: 3. Germline lookup yields CDR1 MDHEN and CDR2 SYDVKM. Here the CDR3 reads CASSLGQVPEAFF. CDR3 DNA: TGTGCCAGCAGTTTAGGACAGGTCCCTGAAGCTTTCTTT.

This clone has a handful of counts. This chain uses TRBV27 with TRBJ2-3; TRBD2 is a possible D gene (6 bases). The V gene's germline CDR1 is MNHEY and CDR2 SMNVEV (reference sequence). V was cut by 4 bases and J by 9 bases, with 8 bases left in between. The CDR3 spans 11 residues. Here the CDR3 DNA reads TGTGCCAGCAGTTGGGCGGGGACGCAGTATTTT. This encodes CASSWAGTQYF.

This chain joins TRBV7-2 and TRBJ1-1, with D perhaps TRBD1 (5 bases). The CDR3 runs 14 residues. The germline CDR1 and CDR2 sequences are SGHTA and FQGNSA. V lost 1 base and J 3 bases, leaving 9 bases between the germline ends. DNA of the CDR3: TGTGCCAGCAGCTTAGGTCCGGGGGACACTGAAGCTTTCTTT. Protein product: CASSLGPGDTEAFF.

Only a few counts were recorded for this clone. The V call is TRBV6-5, the J call TRBJ1-5, with TRBD1 identical over 9 bases. Germline assignment: CDR1 MNHEY and CDR2 SVGAGI. V was pared by 2 bases and J by 7 bases, with 3 bases of the junction left unmatched. The CDR3 is 14 amino acids. For the CDR3, the DNA is TGTGCCAGCAGTTACAACAGGGGGCAACAGCCCCAGCATTTT. Translation: CASSYNRGQQPQHF.

This chain links TRBV18 with TRBJ2-1; tentative D call: TRBD2 (6 bases). V lost 0 bases and J 0 bases, leaving 9 bases between the germline ends. The germline V gene encodes CDR1 KGHSH and CDR2 LQKENI. There are 16 residues in the CDR3. The CDR3 nucleotides read TGTGCCAGCTCACCACCCCGGGGGTCCTCCTACAATGAGCAGTTCTTC. Its protein product is CASSPPRGSSYNEQFF.

CDR3 coding DNA: TGCGCCAGCAGCCCGACAGGGGGCGCCGAGCAGTACTTC. It is translated as CASSPTGGAEQYF. V gene TRBV5-1 combines with J gene TRBJ2-5; 10 nucleotides line up with TRBD1. Gene TRBJ2-7 matches the end of the DNA better, so the J call may be wrong. This CDR3 comprises 13 residues. The germline gives CDR1 SGHRS, CDR2 YFSETQ.

The V call is TRBV7-2, the J call TRBJ2-2; 9 bases line up with TRBD2. The germline gives CDR1 SGHTA, CDR2 FQGNSA. Germline trimming cut 5 bases from V and 4 bases from J; bases unmatched to any gene: 11. The CDR3 runs 17 residues. CDR3 residues: CASSPSGVAGVTGELFF. The DNA for the CDR3 is TGTGCCAGCAGCCCCTCAGGAGTAGCGGGGGTCACCGGGGAGCTGTTTTTT.

V usage is TRBV10-3 and J usage is TRBJ1-3, with TRBD1 identical over 7 bases. The CDR3 contains 14 residues. CDR1 and CDR2 (germline): ENHRY, SYGVKD. Germline trimming cut 6 bases from V and 0 bases from J; bases unmatched to any gene: 2. The CDR3 DNA follows: TGTGCCATCAGGAGGGACAGCTCTGGAAACACCATATATTTT. Protein product: CAIRRDSSGNTIYF.

Turning to this clone: Relative to the germline gene, one junction end is altered; a read error may explain this. This chain links TRBV4-3 with TRBJ2-5; 11 nucleotides match TRBD2. The CDR3 is made up of 16 amino acids. CDR1 is LGHNA, CDR2 YSLEER, per germline. In DNA, the CDR3 is TGCGCCAGCAGCCAAGATCTAGCGGGGGGCCAAAAGACCCAGTACTTC. This sequence encodes CASSQDLAGGQKTQYF.

V and J are TRBV10-3 and TRBJ2-1; 8 nucleotides match TRBD1. The CDR3 extends over 14 amino acids. V lost 0 bases and J lost 9; bases outside the gene matches: 4. Per the germline V gene, CDR1 is ENHRY and CDR2 is SYGVKD. The CDR3: CAISESATGAEQFF. CDR3 sequence (DNA): TGTGCCATCAGTGAGTCAGCGACAGGGGCTGAGCAGTTCTTC.

The CDR3 spells CASSPRSGTNMNTEAFF. DNA of the CDR3: TGTGCCAGCTCACCACGATCGGGAACGAATATGAACACTGAAGCTTTCTTT. The chain employs TRBV18 and TRBJ1-1, with unresolved D. This CDR3 region has 17 residues. Germline lookup yields CDR1 KGHSH and CDR2 LQKENI. V was pared by 1 base and J by 0 bases, with 15 bases between.